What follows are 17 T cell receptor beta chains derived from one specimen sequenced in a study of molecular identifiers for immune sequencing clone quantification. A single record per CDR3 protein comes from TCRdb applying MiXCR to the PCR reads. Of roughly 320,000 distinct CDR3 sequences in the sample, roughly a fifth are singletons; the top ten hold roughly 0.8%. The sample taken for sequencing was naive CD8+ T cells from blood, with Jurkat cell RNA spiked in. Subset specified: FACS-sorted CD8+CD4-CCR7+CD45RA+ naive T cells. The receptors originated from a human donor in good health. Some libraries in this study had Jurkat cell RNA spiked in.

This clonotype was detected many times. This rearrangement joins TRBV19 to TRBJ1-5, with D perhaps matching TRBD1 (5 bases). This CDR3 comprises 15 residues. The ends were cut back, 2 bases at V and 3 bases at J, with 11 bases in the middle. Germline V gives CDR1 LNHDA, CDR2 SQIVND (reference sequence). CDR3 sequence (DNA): TGTGCCAGTAGTATAACAGGCCAACTCAATCAGCCCCAGCATTTT. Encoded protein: CASSITGQLNQPQHF.

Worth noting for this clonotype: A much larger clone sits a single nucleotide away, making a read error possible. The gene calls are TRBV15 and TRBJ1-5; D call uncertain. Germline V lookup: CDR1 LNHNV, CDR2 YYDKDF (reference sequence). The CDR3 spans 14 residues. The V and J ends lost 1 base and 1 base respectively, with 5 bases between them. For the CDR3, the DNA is TGTGCCACCAGCAGAGGCGCAAGCAATCAGCCCCAGCATTTT. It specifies CATSRGASNQPQHF.

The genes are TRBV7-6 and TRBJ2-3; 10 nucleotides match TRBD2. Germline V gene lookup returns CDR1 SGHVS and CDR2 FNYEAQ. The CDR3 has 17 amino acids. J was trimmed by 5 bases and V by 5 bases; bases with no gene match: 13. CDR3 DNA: TGTGCCAGCAGCCCCCTAACTAGCGGGGCGGTACTAGATACGCAGTATTTT. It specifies CASSPLTSGAVLDTQYF. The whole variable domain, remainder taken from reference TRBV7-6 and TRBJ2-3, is GAGVSQSPRYKVTKRGQDVALRCDPISGHVSLYWYRQALGQGPEFLTYFNYEAQQDKSGLPNDRFSAERPEGSISTLTIQRTEQRDSAMYRCASSPLTSGAVLDTQYFGPGTRLTVL.

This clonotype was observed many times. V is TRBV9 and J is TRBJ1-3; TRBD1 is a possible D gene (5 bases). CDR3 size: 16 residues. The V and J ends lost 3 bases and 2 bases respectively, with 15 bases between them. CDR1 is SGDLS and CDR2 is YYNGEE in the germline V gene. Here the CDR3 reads CASSANRGDPGNTIYF. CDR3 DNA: TGTGCCAGCAGCGCCAACCGGGGCGATCCTGGAAACACCATATATTTT.

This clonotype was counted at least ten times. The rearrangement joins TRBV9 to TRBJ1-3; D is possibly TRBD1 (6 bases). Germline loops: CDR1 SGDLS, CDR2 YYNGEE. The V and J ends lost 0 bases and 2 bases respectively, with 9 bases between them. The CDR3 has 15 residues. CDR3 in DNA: TGTGCCAGCAGCGTAGGGACAGTACCTGGAAACACCATATATTTT. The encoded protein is CASSVGTVPGNTIYF.

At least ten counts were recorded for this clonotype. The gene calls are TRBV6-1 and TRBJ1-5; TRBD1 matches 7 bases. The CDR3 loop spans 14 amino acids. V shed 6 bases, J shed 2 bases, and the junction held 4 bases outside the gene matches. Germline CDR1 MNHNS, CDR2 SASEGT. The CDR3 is CASSLRGGNQPQHF. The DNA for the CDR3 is TGTGCCAGCAGCCTCAGGGGGGGCAATCAGCCCCAGCATTTT.

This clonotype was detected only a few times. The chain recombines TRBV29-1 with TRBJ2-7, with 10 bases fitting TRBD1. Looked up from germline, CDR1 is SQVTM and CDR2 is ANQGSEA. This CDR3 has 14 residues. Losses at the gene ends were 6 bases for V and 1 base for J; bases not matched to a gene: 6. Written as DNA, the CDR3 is TGCAGCGTCGTAGGGACAGGGGAATCCTACGAGCAGTACTTC. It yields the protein CSVVGTGESYEQYF.

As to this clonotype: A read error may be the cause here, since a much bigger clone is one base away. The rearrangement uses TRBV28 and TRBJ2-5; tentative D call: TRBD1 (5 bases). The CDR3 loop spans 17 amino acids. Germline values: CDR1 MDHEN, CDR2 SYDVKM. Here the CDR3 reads CASGLRGPRTSQETQYF. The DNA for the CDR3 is TGTGCCAGCGGTTTGCGTGGTCCCAGGACATCCCAAGAGACCCAGTACTTC.

CDR3 sequence: CASSQRKVYNEQFF. Here the CDR3 DNA reads TGTGCCAGCAGCCAAAGGAAGGTCTACAATGAGCAGTTCTTC. The chain carries TRBV14 and TRBJ2-1, with D uncertain. The germline V and J ends were trimmed by 2 bases and 3 bases, with 8 bases remaining between them. CDR1 and CDR2 (germline): SGHDN, FVKESK. CDR3 length equals 14 residues. The entire variable domain, with the rest obtained from reference TRBV14 and TRBJ2-1, is as follows: EAGVTQFPSHSVIEKGQTVTLRCDPISGHDNLYWYRRVMGKEIKFLLHFVKESKQDESGMPNNRFLAERTGGTYSTLKVQPAELEDSGVYFCASSQRKVYNEQFFGPGTRLTVL.

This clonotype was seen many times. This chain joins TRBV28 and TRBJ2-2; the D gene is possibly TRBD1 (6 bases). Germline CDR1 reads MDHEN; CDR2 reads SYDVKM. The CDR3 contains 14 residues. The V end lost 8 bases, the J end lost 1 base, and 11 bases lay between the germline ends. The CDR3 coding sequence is TGTGCCAGCCAAGTAGGGGGGAACACCGGGGAGCTGTTTTTT. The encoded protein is CASQVGGNTGELFF.

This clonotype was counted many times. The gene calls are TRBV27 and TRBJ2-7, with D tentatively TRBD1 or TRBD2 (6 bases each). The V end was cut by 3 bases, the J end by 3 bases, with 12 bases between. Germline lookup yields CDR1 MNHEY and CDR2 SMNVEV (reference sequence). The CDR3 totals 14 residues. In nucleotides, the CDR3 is TGTGCCAGCAGTTTGGGGGGCCCTAGCTACGAGCAGTACTTC. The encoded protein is CASSLGGPSYEQYF.

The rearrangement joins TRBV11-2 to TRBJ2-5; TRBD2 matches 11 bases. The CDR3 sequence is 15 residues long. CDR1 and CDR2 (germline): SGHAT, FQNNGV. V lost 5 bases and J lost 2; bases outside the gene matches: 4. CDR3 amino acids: CASSLLAGVQETQYF. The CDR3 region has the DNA TGTGCCAGCAGCCTACTAGCGGGGGTACAAGAGACCCAGTACTTC.

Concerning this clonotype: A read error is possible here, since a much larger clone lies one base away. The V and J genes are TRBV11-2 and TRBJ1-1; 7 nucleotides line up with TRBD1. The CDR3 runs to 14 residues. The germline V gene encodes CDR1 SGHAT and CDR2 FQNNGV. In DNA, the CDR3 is TGTGCCAGCAGCTTATTGGACAGGAACACTGAAGCTCTCTTT. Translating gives CASSLLDRNTEALF. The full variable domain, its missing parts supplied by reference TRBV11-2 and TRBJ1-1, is EAGVAQSPRYKIIEKRQSVAFWCNPISGHATLYWYQQILGQGPKLLIQFQNNGVVDDSQLPKDRFSAERLKGVDSTLKIQPAKLEDSAVYLCASSLLDRNTEALFGQGTRLTVV.

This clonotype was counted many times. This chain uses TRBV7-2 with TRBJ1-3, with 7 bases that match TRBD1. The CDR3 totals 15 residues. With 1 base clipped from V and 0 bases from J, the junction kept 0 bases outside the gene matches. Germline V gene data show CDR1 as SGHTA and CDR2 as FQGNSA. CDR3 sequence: CASSLGDSSGNTIYF. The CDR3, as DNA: TGTGCCAGCAGCTTAGGGGACAGCTCTGGAAACACCATATATTTT.

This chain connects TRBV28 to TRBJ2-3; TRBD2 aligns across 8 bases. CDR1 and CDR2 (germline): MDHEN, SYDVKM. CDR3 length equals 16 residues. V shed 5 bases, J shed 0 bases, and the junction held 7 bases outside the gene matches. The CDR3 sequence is CASSGLADSSTDTQYF. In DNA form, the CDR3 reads TGTGCCAGCAGTGGACTAGCTGACTCTAGCACAGATACGCAGTATTTT.

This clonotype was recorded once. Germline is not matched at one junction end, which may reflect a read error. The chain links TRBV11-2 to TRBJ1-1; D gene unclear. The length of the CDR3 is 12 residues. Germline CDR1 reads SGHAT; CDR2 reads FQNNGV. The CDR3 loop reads CAGSLGYTEAFF. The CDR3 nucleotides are TGTGCCGGCAGCTTAGGTTACACTGAAGCTTTCTTT.

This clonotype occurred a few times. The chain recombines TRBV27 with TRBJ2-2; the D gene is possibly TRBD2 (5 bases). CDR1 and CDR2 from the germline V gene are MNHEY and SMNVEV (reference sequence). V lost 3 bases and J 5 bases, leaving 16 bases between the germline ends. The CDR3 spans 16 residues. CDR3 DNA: TGTGCCAGCAGTTTCTCTGGGCGGGTGTCGACCGGGGAGCTGTTTTTT. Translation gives CASSFSGRVSTGELFF.